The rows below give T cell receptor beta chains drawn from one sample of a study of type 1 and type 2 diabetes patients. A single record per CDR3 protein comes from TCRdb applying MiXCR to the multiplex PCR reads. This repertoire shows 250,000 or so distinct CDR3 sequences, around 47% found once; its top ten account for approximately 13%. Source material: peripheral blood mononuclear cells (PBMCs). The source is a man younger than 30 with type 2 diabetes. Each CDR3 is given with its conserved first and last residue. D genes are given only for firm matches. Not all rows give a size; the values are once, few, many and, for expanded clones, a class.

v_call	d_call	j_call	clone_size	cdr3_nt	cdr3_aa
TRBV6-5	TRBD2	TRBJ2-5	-	TGTGCCACCTCGACTAGCGGGGGTAAAGAGACCCAGTACTTC	CATSTSGGKETQYF
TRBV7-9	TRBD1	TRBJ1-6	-	TGTGCCAGCAGCTTAGGCGGGCAGGGGGTTTCACCCCTCCACTTT	CASSLGGQGVSPLHF
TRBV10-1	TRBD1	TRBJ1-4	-	TGCGCCAGCAGTGAAATCTCGTCCTTCAACCTACAGGGGCCGACTTTTGAAAAACTGTTTTTT	CASSEISSFNLQGPTFEKLFF
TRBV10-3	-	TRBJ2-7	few	TGTGCCATCAGTGAGGCCAGGGGAGAGAACGAGCAGTACTTC	CAISEARGENEQYF
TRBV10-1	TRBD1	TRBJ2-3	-	TGCGCCAGCAGTGATTGGTGGGGACAGGGGGGCACAGATACGCAGTATTTT	CASSDWWGQGGTDTQYF
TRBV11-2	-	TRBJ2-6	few	TGTGCCAGCAGCACACTCTCTGGGGCCAACGTCCTGACTTTC	CASSTLSGANVLTF
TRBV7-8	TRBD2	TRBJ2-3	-	TGTGCCAGCAGTTGGACTAGCGGGGGGACCAACCCCCTCACAGATACGCAGTATTTT	CASSWTSGGTNPLTDTQYF
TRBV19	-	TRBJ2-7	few	TGTGCCAGTAGTACCTTTTCAGGGGCCGGACTATACGAGCAGTACTTC	CASSTFSGAGLYEQYF
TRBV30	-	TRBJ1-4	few	TGTGCCTGGAGTATAAGGGAAAAACTGTTTTTT	CAWSIREKLFF
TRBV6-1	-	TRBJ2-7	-	TGTGCCAGCAGCGTAAACCCCAGGGTCCACGAGCAGTACTTC	CASSVNPRVHEQYF
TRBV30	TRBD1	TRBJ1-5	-	TGTGCCAGTAGTACCATTGAGGGGGCGGATCAGCCCCAGCATTTT	CASSTIEGADQPQHF
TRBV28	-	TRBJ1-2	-	TGTGCCAGCAGTTTTGATCAGGGGAAGATCTATGGCTACACCTTC	CASSFDQGKIYGYTF
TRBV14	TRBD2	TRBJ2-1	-	TGTGCCAGCAGCCACGGACTAGCCTTTGGAGGTGAGCAGTTCTTC	CASSHGLAFGGEQFF
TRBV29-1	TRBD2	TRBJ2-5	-	TGCAGCGTCACTAGCGGGGGAGAGACCCAGTACTTC	CSVTSGGETQYF
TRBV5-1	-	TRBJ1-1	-	TGCGCCAGCAGCTTTCAACAGGGTTACATGAACACTGAAGCTTTCTTT	CASSFQQGYMNTEAFF
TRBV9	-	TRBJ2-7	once	TGTGCCAGCAGCGTAGAGGACCACGAGCAGGACTTC	CASSVEDHEQDF
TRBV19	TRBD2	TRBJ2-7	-	TGTGCCAGTAGTATACTAGCGGGAGGAGTAGGGGAGCAGTACTTC	CASSILAGGVGEQYF
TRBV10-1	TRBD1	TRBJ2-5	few	TGCGCCAGCAGTGCGGCAGGGGGCATGGAGACCCAGTACTTC	CASSAAGGMETQYF
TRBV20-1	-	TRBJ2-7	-	TGCAGTGCTCAGACAGACTACGAGCAGTACTTC	CSAQTDYEQYF
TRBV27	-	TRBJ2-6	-	TGTGCCAGCAAAATGGAGGGGTCGGGGGCCAACGTCCTGACTTTC	CASKMEGSGANVLTF
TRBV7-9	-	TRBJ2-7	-	TGTGCCAGCAGCCCCGGGGGAGCTAACTACGAGCAGTACTTC	CASSPGGANYEQYF
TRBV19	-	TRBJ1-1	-	TGTGCCAGTAGTAGACAGGCGACGAACACTGAAGCTTTCTTT	CASSRQATNTEAFF
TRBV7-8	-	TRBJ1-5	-	TGTGCCAGCAGCTTCCAACTGAGCAATCAGCCCCAGCATTTT	CASSFQLSNQPQHF
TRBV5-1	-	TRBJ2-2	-	TGCGCCAGCAGATTGGCGGGGCAAACAACCGGGGAGCTGTTTTTT	CASRLAGQTTGELFF
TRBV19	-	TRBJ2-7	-	TGTGCCAGTAGTATAGGGACAAGGACCTACGAGCAGTACTTC	CASSIGTRTYEQYF
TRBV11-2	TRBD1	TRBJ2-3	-	TGTGCCAGCAGCGATCCCGGGACAGGCACAGATACGCAGTATTTT	CASSDPGTGTDTQYF
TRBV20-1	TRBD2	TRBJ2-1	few	TGCAGTGCTCCCACCTCGGGACTAGCGGATGACAATGAGCAGTTCTTC	CSAPTSGLADDNEQFF
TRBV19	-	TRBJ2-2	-	TGTGCCAGTAGCCGAGATACCTGGACAGCGAACACCGGGGAGCTGTTTTTT	CASSRDTWTANTGELFF
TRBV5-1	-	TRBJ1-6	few	TGCGCCAGCAGTCCGGCGGGTGCCAATTCACCCCTCCACTTT	CASSPAGANSPLHF
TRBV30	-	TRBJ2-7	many	TGTGCCTGGAGTGTAATTGCAGGTAACGAGCAGTACTTC	CAWSVIAGNEQYF
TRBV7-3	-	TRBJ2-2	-	TGTGCCAGCAGCCCTCTGGGCTTTGACACCGGGGAGCTGTTTTTT	CASSPLGFDTGELFF
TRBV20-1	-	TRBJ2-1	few	TGCAGTGTGAGCGACGACCAGGGACCCAATGAGCAGTTCTTC	CSVSDDQGPNEQFF
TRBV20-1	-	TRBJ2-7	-	TGCAGTGCTAGCGAGTGGGGGGACTACGAGCAGTACTTC	CSASEWGDYEQYF
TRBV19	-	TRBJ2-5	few	TGTGCCAGTAGTATAAGAGCAGGGCTTGACCAAGAGACCCAGTACTTC	CASSIRAGLDQETQYF
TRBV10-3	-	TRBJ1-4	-	TGTGCCACGGGCTGGGGCACTAATGAAAAACTGTTTTTT	CATGWGTNEKLFF
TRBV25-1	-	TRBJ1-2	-	TGTGCCAGCAAAAAAACCGAGGGGTTCGCCTATGGCTACACCTTC	CASKKTEGFAYGYTF
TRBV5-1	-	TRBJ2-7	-	TGCGCCAGCAGCTTGAGGGAACCTCTCTACGAGCAGTACTTC	CASSLREPLYEQYF
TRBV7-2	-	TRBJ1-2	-	TGTGCCAGCAGTCTTGACAGAGGAGGCTACACCTTC	CASSLDRGGYTF
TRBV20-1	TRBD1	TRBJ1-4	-	TGCAGTGCTCGAGTACCGGGACAGCAAAATGAAAAACTGTTTTTT	CSARVPGQQNEKLFF
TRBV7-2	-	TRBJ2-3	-	TGTGCCAGCAGCTTATGGTTGGGCACAGATACGCAGTATTTT	CASSLWLGTDTQYF
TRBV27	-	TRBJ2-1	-	TGTGCCAGCAGTTTACAAAGATCCTACAATGAGCAGTTCTTC	CASSLQRSYNEQFF
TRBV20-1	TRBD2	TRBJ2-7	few	TGCAGTGCTAGAGGGGGAGCGGGAGTAAACGAGCAGTACTTC	CSARGGAGVNEQYF
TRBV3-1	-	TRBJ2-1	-	TGTGCCAGCAGCCAAGGGACCAAAAACAATGAGCAGTTCTTC	CASSQGTKNNEQFF
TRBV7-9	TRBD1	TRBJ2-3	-	TGTGCCAGCAGCCCTCGACAGGGGAAGGGGACAGATACGCAGTATTTT	CASSPRQGKGTDTQYF
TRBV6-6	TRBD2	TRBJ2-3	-	TGTGCCAGCAGTTGCTCTATCGCGGGGGGGCCCCCTTCAGATACGCAGTATTTT	CASSCSIAGGPPSDTQYF
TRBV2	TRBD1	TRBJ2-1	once	TGTGCCAGCACTCCTGACAGGGGATCCTACAATGAGCAGTTCTTC	CASTPDRGSYNEQFF
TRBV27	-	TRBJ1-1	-	TGTGCCAGCAGTTTAGGGCCAAATTTGGGAGCTTTCTTT	CASSLGPNLGAFF
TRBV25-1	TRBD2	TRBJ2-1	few	TGTGCCAGCAGTGAGCCGACTAGCGGGAGGGCCGGGGACGATGAGCAGTTCTTC	CASSEPTSGRAGDDEQFF
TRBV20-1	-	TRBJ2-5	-	TGCAGTGCGTACCCGGGAAGCGAGGGGCAAGAGACCCAGTACTTC	CSAYPGSEGQETQYF
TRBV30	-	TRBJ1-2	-	TGTGCCGACGCAAACGTTGACTATGGCTACACCTTC	CADANVDYGYTF
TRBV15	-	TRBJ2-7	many	TGTGCCACCAGCCCCTGGGCAGGAGAGGAGCAGTACTTC	CATSPWAGEEQYF
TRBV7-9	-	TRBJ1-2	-	TGTGCCACCGGAGACGATGGCTACACCTTC	CATGDDGYTF
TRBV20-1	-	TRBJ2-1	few	TGCAGTGCTAGAGATGTCGTAGTCCCCTACAATGAGCAGTTCTTC	CSARDVVVPYNEQFF
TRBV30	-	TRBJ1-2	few	TGTGCCTGGAGAATACCCCAGGGATCGCGGGACTGGCCGAACTATGGCTACACCTTC	CAWRIPQGSRDWPNYGYTF
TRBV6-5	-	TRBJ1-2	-	TGTGCCAGCAGTTACGGCGACAGAAAACTCTATGGCTACACCTTC	CASSYGDRKLYGYTF
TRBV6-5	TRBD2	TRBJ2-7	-	TGTGCCAGCCGCGAGTGGGGAGGGACTAGCGGGGGTGCCTACGAGCAGTACTTC	CASREWGGTSGGAYEQYF
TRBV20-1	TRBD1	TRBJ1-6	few	TGCAGTGCTAGAGATGTGGGACAGGGAAATTCACCCCTCCACTTT	CSARDVGQGNSPLHF
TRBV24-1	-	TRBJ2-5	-	TGTGCCACCAGTGATTTGGGTTACGGGCTAGAGGGGCAAGAGACCCAGTACTTC	CATSDLGYGLEGQETQYF
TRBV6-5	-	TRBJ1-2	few	TGTGCCAGCAGTTACAGCAGGGACGCTAACTATGGCTACACCTTC	CASSYSRDANYGYTF